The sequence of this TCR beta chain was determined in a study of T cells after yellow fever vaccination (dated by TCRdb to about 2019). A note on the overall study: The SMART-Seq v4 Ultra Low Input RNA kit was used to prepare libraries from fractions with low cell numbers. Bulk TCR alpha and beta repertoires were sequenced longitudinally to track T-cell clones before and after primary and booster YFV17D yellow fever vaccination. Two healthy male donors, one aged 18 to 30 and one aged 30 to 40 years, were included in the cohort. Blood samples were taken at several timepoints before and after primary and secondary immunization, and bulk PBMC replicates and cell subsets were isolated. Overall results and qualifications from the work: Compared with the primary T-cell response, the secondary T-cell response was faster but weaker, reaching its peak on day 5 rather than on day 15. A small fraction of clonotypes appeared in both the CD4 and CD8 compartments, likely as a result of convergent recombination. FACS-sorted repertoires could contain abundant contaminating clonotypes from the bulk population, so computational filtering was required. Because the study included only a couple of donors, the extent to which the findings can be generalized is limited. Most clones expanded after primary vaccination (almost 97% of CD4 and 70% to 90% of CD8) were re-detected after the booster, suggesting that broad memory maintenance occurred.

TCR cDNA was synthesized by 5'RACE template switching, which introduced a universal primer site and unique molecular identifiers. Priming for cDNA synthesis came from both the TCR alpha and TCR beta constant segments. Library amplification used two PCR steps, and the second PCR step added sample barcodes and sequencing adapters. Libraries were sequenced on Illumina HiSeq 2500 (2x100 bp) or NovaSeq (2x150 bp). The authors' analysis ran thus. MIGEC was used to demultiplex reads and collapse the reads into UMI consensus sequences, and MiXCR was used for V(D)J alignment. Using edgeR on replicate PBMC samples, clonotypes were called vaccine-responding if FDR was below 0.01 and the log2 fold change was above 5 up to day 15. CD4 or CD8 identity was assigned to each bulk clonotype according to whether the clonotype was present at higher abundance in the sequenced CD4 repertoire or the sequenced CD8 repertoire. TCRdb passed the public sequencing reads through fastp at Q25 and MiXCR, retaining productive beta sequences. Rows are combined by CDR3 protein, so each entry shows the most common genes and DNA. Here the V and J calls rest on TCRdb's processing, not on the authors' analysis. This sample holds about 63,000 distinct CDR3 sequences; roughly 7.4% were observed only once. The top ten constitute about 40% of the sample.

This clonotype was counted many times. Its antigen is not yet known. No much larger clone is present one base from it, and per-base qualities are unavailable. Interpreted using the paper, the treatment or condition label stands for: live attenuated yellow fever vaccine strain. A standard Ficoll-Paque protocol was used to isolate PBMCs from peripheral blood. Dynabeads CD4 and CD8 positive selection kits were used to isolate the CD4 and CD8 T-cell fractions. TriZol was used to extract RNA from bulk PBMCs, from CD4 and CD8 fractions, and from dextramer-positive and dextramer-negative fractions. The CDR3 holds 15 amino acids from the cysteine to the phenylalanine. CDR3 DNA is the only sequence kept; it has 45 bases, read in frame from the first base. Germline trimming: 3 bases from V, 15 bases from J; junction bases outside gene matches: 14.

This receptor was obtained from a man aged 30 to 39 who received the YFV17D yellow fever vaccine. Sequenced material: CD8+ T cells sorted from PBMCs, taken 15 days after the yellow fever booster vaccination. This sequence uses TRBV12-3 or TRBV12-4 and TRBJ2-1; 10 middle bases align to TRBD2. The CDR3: CASSLVAGGPTPGFF. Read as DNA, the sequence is TGTGCCAGCAGTTTGGTAGCGGGAGGCCCTACCCCGGGGTTCTTC.